A selection of T cell receptor beta chains follows, all from one sample in a study of cytomegalovirus exposure and HLA in healthy donors. The data were produced by immunoSEQ multiplex PCR, yet TCRdb's version contains in-frame clones alone and is incomplete. The sample holds 200,000 to 300,000 clones, 90% seen once. The sequenced sample was PBMCs. All receptors derive from a woman in her twenties or thirties in good health and CMV-seronegative. The CDR3 runs from the conserved cysteine through the conserved F or W. D genes are given only for firm matches. Clone size is shown for a subset of rows, as once, few, many or a class of expanded clone.

abundance,v_gene,j_gene,d_gene,CDR3aa,CDR3nt
-,TRBV4-2,TRBJ2-2,TRBD1,CASSQGVTGSSGELFF,TGTGCCAGCAGCCAAGGGGTGACAGGGAGTTCCGGGGAGCTGTTTTTT
once,TRBV2,TRBJ2-6,-,CASSELSGANVLTF,TGTGCCAGCAGTGAGCTCTCTGGGGCCAACGTCCTGACTTTC
-,TRBV18,TRBJ1-2,-,CASSLTLTNYGYTF,TGTGCCAGCTCACTGACCTTAACTAACTATGGCTACACCTTC
-,TRBV2,TRBJ2-2,-,CASRNQGWDTGELFF,TGTGCCAGCAGAAATCAGGGGTGGGACACCGGGGAGCTGTTTTTT
-,TRBV5-6,TRBJ2-6,-,CASSAEPGLWTAGANVLTF,TGTGCCAGCAGCGCGGAGCCGGGACTTTGGACCGCTGGGGCCAACGTCCTGACTTTC
-,TRBV11-3,TRBJ2-2,TRBD1,CASSLDYRGTGLTGELFF,TGTGCCAGCAGCTTAGACTACAGGGGTACGGGCCTCACCGGGGAGCTGTTTTTT
-,TRBV25-1,TRBJ2-7,TRBD2,CASSDKTSGPYYEQYF,TGTGCCAGCAGTGACAAGACTAGCGGACCTTACTACGAGCAGTACTTC
-,TRBV5-6,TRBJ2-1,TRBD2,CASSLIGLAHNEQFF,TGTGCCAGCAGCTTGATTGGACTAGCCCACAATGAGCAGTTCTTC
-,TRBV5-1,TRBJ2-7,TRBD1,CASSPSGGGSYEQYF,TGCGCCAGCAGCCCCTCAGGGGGCGGATCCTACGAGCAGTACTTC
-,TRBV7-3,TRBJ2-2,TRBD1,CASSGSGTGNTGELFF,TGTGCCAGCAGCGGATCCGGGACAGGGAACACCGGGGAGCTGTTTTTT
-,TRBV4-1,TRBJ2-7,-,CASSQEFAGGSYEQYF,TGCGCCAGCAGCCAAGAGTTCGCAGGGGGGTCCTACGAGCAGTACTTC
-,TRBV7-8,TRBJ2-7,-,CASSLKLPAYEQYF,TGTGCCAGCAGCCTCAAATTGCCCGCCTACGAGCAGTACTTC
-,TRBV6-4,TRBJ2-1,-,CASSAGGSYNEQFF,TGTGCCAGCAGCGCTGGAGGGTCTTACAATGAGCAGTTCTTC
-,TRBV30,TRBJ1-3,-,CAWGTSSSGNTIYF,TGTGCCTGGGGGACTTCCAGCTCTGGAAACACCATATATTTT
-,TRBV6-5,TRBJ2-5,TRBD2,CASSWASGRSETQYF,TGTGCCAGCAGTTGGGCTAGCGGGAGATCGGAGACCCAGTACTTC
-,TRBV2,TRBJ1-3,-,CASSDARPDLGNTIYF,TGTGCCAGCAGTGATGCCAGGCCAGACCTAGGAAACACCATATATTTT
-,TRBV6-5,TRBJ2-1,-,CASSQGTLGNEQFF,TGTGCCAGCAGCCAGGGTACCCTCGGGAATGAGCAGTTCTTC
-,TRBV11-2,TRBJ2-1,-,CASTEGLAGNEQFF,TGTGCCAGCACCGAGGGGCTAGCCGGCAATGAGCAGTTCTTC
few,TRBV25-1,TRBJ2-7,-,CASSERIYYEQYF,TGTGCCAGCAGTGAACGGATTTACTACGAGCAGTACTTC
-,TRBV7-9,TRBJ1-5,-,CASSLDGGRQPQHF,TGTGCCAGCAGCTTAGATGGGGGACGGCAGCCCCAGCATTTT
-,TRBV28,TRBJ1-5,TRBD1,CASTRGDRGHQPQHF,TGTGCCAGCACCCGGGGGGACAGGGGCCATCAGCCCCAGCATTTT
-,TRBV5-6,TRBJ2-7,-,CASSSGPLQPSYEQYF,TGTGCCAGCAGCTCGGGACCGCTTCAACCCTCCTACGAGCAGTACTTC
-,TRBV9,TRBJ2-2,-,CASARNGVRTGELFF,TGTGCCAGCGCCCGGAACGGAGTTCGGACCGGGGAGCTGTTTTTT
-,TRBV23-1,TRBJ1-5,-,CASSQHCLANQPQHF,TGCGCCAGCAGTCAACACTGTCTAGCTAATCAGCCCCAGCATTTT
-,TRBV4-3,TRBJ2-2,TRBD1,CASSQLSGTGPGELFF,TGCGCCAGCAGCCAACTTTCCGGGACAGGGCCCGGGGAGCTGTTTTTT
-,TRBV18,TRBJ2-6,-,CASSFRALGSGANVLTF,TGTGCCAGCTCGTTCCGGGCCTTAGGCTCTGGGGCCAACGTCCTGACTTTC
many,TRBV7-6,TRBJ2-7,TRBD1,CASSLALPDREFEQYF,TGTGCCAGCAGCTTAGCACTTCCGGACAGGGAGTTCGAGCAGTACTTC
-,TRBV7-6,TRBJ2-2,-,CASSLTNTGELFF,TGTGCCAGCAGCTTAACGAACACCGGGGAGCTGTTTTTT
-,TRBV27,TRBJ2-1,-,CARGEGYNEQFF,TGTGCCAGGGGAGAAGGGTACAATGAGCAGTTCTTC